A selection of T cell receptor beta chains follows, all from one sample in a study of sequential checkpoint blockade in melanoma. This table comes from immunoSEQ multiplex PCR, and its TCRdb copy is limited to in-frame clones, with some not included. This table has roughly 19,000 clones, about 83% appearing once. Sequences were derived from CD8+ T cells sorted from blood (inferred from file names), sampled from a patient given nivolumab and ipilimumab in sequence. The receptors derive from a human donor with melanoma. Both conserved end residues are part of each CDR3. Each record gives: D gene, clone size, J gene, V gene, CDR3 protein, CDR3 DNA. A D gene is named only where the DNA matches it firmly. A row's size may be missing; if present it is once, few, many or a size class.

>TRBD1|once|TRBJ2-1|TRBV13
CASSWPGQGARYEQFF
TGTGCCAGCAGCTGGCCGGGACAGGGGGCTAGGTATGAGCAGTTCTTC
>TRBD1|.|TRBJ2-7|TRBV10-2
CASRSDRGLLISFSEQYF
TGCGCCAGCAGATCGGACAGGGGACTCCTGATTAGTTTTTCCGAGCAGTACTTC
>.|.|TRBJ1-1|TRBV28
CASSLGGWTEAFF
TGTGCCAGCAGTCTAGGGGGTTGGACTGAAGCTTTCTTT
>TRBD2|.|TRBJ2-1|TRBV7-9
CASSSTGLGTPNEQFF
TGTGCCAGCAGCTCGACGGGACTAGGCACCCCCAATGAGCAGTTCTTC
>.|.|TRBJ2-2|TRBV15
CATSRGGFTGELFF
TGTGCCACCAGCAGAGGAGGGTTCACCGGGGAGCTGTTTTTT
>TRBD2|.|TRBJ2-3|TRBV2
CASSKDSGGGPSTDTQYF
TGTGCCAGCAGTAAAGATAGCGGGGGCGGTCCTAGCACAGATACGCAGTATTTT
>.|few|TRBJ2-7|TRBV7-9
CASSYSSYEQYF
TGTGCCAGCAGTTATAGCTCCTACGAGCAGTACTTC
>.|.|TRBJ1-1|TRBV5-5
CASSRKGENTEAFF
TGTGCCAGCAGCCGCAAGGGGGAGAACACTGAAGCTTTCTTT
>TRBD1|.|TRBJ1-4|TRBV2
CASGTGHKEKLFF
TGTGCCAGCGGGACAGGGCATAAGGAAAAACTGTTTTTT
>.|.|TRBJ1-1|TRBV28
CASSLDQGRNTEAFF
TGTGCCAGCAGTTTAGATCAGGGAAGGAACACTGAAGCTTTCTTT
>TRBD1|.|TRBJ1-1|TRBV5-4
CATWGTADTEAFF
TGTGCCACCTGGGGGACAGCGGACACTGAAGCTTTCTTT
>TRBD1|.|TRBJ2-7|TRBV5-6
CASSRGRYEQYF
TGTGCCAGCTCGAGGGGGCGTTACGAGCAGTACTTC
>TRBD2|.|TRBJ2-5|TRBV5-6
CASSWGTSGDEGTQYF
TGTGCCAGCAGCTGGGGGACTAGCGGGGATGAGGGGACCCAGTACTTC
>.|.|TRBJ2-1|TRBV27
CASTTSSDTYNEQFF
TGTGCCAGCACTACATCCTCCGACACGTACAATGAGCAGTTCTTC
>.|.|TRBJ2-3|TRBV9
CASSVVIGGSTDTQYF
TGTGCCAGCAGCGTAGTCATCGGCGGCAGCACAGATACGCAGTATTTT
>.|.|TRBJ1-1|TRBV6-5
CASSYSRGMNTEAFF
TGTGCCAGCAGTTACTCGAGAGGTATGAACACTGAAGCTTTCTTT
>TRBD1|.|TRBJ1-2|TRBV7-9
CASSLRTGDPYGYTF
TGTGCCAGCAGCCTGCGGACAGGGGATCCTTATGGCTACACCTTC
>TRBD2|few|TRBJ2-7|TRBV27
CASSLSSGATYEQYF
TGTGCCAGCAGTTTATCTAGCGGGGCGACCTACGAGCAGTACTTC
>TRBD1|.|TRBJ2-2|TRBV14
CASSPRTGGVHGELFF
TGTGCCAGCAGCCCTCGGACAGGGGGGGTGCACGGGGAGCTGTTTTTT
>TRBD2|.|TRBJ2-7|TRBV28
CASSYPTGGVSYEQYF
TGTGCCAGCAGTTACCCGACGGGGGGGGTATCCTACGAGCAGTACTTC
>.|.|TRBJ2-2|TRBV10-3
CAISGDDTGELFF
TGTGCCATCAGTGGAGATGACACCGGGGAGCTGTTTTTT
>.|.|TRBJ2-1|TRBV5-1
CASSLVRTGAGSGIILDEQFF
TGCGCCAGCAGCTTGGTTCGGACAGGGGCCGGTAGCGGGATAATCCTGGATGAGCAGTTCTTC
>.|.|TRBJ2-7|TRBV11-1
CASSLTGLSYEQYF
TGTGCCAGCAGTCTGACAGGTCTCTCCTACGAGCAGTACTTC
>TRBD2|.|TRBJ2-1|TRBV5-1
CASSLEAGGTYNEQFF
TGCGCCAGCAGCTTGGAGGCGGGAGGGACCTACAATGAGCAGTTCTTC
>.|.|TRBJ1-5|TRBV19
CASSIFGREAHIPNQPQHF
TGTGCCAGTAGTATATTTGGCAGGGAGGCCCACATTCCCAATCAGCCCCAGCATTTT
>TRBD1|.|TRBJ1-2|TRBV7-2
CASNGQATNFNYGYTF
TGTGCCAGCAACGGACAGGCAACTAATTTTAACTATGGCTACACCTTC
>TRBD2|once|TRBJ2-1|TRBV4-2
CASSAGAGGFEQFF
TGTGCCAGCAGCGCTGGGGCGGGGGGTTTTGAGCAGTTCTTC
>.|few|TRBJ1-3|TRBV28
CASSPQGLGNTIYF
TGTGCCAGCAGTCCTCAGGGACTCGGAAACACCATATATTTT
>.|few|TRBJ2-1|TRBV7-6
CASSLTRETGREQFF
TGTGCCAGCAGCTTGACTCGAGAGACAGGTCGGGAGCAGTTCTTC
>TRBD1|.|TRBJ2-5|TRBV11-2
CASSSYPGGRETQYF
TGTGCCAGCAGCTCTTATCCAGGGGGACGGGAGACCCAGTACTTC
>TRBD1|.|TRBJ2-7|TRBV19
CASSTGTGLYEQYF
TGTGCCAGTAGTACTGGGACAGGGTTGTACGAGCAGTACTTC
>TRBD1|.|TRBJ2-3|TRBV2
CASRSTGTSTDTQYF
TGTGCCAGCAGATCGACAGGGACGAGCACAGATACGCAGTATTTT
>.|.|TRBJ1-2|TRBV5-6
CASSLGKGGGYGYTF
TGTGCCAGCAGCTTGGGAAAGGGCGGGGGCTATGGCTACACCTTC
>TRBD1|.|TRBJ1-5|TRBV10-3
CAVAPTGSNQPQHF
TGTGCCGTTGCTCCGACAGGGTCCAATCAGCCCCAGCATTTT
>.|.|TRBJ2-7|TRBV6-1
CASSEEETGAYEQYF
TGTGCCAGCAGTGAAGAGGAGACAGGAGCCTACGAGCAGTACTTC
>TRBD1|.|TRBJ2-1|TRBV6-1
CASSGIQGANNEQFF
TGTGCCAGCAGTGGAATCCAGGGGGCGAACAATGAGCAGTTCTTC
>.|.|TRBJ2-7|TRBV10-3
CAISVNATPSYEQYF
TGTGCCATCAGTGTAAACGCGACACCCTCCTACGAGCAGTACTTC
>.|.|TRBJ2-7|TRBV28
CASSNTGFYEQYF
TGTGCCAGCAGTAATACAGGGTTCTACGAGCAGTACTTC
>TRBD1|.|TRBJ2-7|TRBV11-2
CASSLAGGFSYEQYF
TGTGCCAGCAGCTTGGCAGGGGGCTTCTCCTACGAGCAGTACTTC
>TRBD2|.|TRBJ2-7|TRBV5-1
CASSPRSEGTSGYEQYF
TGCGCCAGCAGTCCTCGGAGTGAGGGGACTAGCGGCTACGAGCAGTACTTC
>.|.|TRBJ2-3|TRBV19
CASSITGLNADTQYF
TGTGCCAGTAGTATAACAGGGCTCAATGCAGATACGCAGTATTTT
>TRBD2|.|TRBJ2-5|TRBV4-1
CASSQIAGGPQETQYF
TGCGCCAGCAGCCAAATAGCGGGAGGCCCCCAAGAGACCCAGTACTTC
>.|.|TRBJ2-3|TRBV2
CARGERGTDTQYF
TGTGCCAGGGGGGAGCGGGGCACAGATACGCAGTATTTT
>.|.|TRBJ1-3|TRBV5-1
CASSLSAGLTGNTIYF
TGCGCCAGCAGCTTATCGGCAGGACTAACTGGAAACACCATATATTTT
>.|.|TRBJ1-1|TRBV6-1
CASSAGGYEQTNTEAFF
TGTGCCAGCAGTGCGGGGGGATACGAACAAACGAACACTGAAGCTTTCTTT